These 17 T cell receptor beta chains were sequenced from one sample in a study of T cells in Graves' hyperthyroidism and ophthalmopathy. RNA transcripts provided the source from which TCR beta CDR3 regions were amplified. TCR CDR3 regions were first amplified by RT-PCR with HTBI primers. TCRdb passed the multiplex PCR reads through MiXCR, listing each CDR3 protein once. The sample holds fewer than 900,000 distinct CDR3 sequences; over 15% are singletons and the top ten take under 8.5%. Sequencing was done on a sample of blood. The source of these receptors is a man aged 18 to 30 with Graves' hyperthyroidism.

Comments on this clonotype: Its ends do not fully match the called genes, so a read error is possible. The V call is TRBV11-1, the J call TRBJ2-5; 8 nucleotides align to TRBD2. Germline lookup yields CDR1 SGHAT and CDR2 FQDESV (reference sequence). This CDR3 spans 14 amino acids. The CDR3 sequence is CASSVAGSGETQYF. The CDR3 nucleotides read TGTGCCAGCAGCGTAGCGGGAAGTGGAGAGACCCAGTACTTC.

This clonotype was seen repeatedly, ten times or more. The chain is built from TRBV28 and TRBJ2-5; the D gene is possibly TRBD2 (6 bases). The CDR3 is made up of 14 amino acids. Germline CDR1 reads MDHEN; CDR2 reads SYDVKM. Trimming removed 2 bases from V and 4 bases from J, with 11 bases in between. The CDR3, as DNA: TGTGCCAGCAGTTTAGCGGGACGGACAGAGACCCAGTACTTC. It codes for CASSLAGRTETQYF.

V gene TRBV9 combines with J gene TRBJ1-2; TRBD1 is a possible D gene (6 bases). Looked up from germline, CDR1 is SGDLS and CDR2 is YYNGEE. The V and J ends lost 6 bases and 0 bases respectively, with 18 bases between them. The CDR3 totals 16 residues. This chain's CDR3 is CASTPTGFLTNYGYTF. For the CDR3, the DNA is TGTGCCAGCACCCCTACAGGGTTCCTAACTAACTATGGCTACACCTTC.

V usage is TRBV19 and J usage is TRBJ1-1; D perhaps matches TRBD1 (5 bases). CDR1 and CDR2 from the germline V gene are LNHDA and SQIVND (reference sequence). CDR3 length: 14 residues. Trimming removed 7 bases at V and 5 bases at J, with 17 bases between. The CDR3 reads CASKTQGPKTEAFF. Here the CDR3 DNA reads TGTGCCAGTAAAACTCAGGGACCCAAGACTGAAGCTTTCTTT.

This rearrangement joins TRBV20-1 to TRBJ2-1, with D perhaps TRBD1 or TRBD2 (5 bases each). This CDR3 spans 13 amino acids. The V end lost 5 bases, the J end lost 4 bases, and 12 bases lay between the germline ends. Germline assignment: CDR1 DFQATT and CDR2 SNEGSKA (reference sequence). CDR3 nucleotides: TGCAGTGCTGCGGGTGACAGATACAATGAGCAGTTCTTC. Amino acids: CSAAGDRYNEQFF.

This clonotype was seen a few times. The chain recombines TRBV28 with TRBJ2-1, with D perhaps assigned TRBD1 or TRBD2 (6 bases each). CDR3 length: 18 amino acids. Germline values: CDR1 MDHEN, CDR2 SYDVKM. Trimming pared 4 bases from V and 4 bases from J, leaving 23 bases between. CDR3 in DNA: TGTGCCAGCAGTTCCCGATGGAATGGGACACGGGGGTACAATGAGCAGTTCTTC. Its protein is CASSSRWNGTRGYNEQFF.

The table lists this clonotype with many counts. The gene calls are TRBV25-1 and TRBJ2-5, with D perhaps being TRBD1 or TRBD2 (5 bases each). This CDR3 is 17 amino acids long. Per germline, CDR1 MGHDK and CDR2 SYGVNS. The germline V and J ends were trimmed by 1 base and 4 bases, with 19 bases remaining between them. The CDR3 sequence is CASSELGGGDGGETQYF. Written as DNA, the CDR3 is TGTGCCAGCAGTGAATTAGGAGGTGGGGACGGAGGAGAGACCCAGTACTTC.

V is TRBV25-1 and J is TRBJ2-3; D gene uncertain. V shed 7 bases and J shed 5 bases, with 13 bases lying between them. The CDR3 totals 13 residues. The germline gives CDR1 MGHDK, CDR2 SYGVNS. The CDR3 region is CASNNRVGDTQYF. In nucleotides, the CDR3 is TGTGCCAGCAACAATCGGGTGGGAGATACGCAGTATTTT.

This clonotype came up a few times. The DNA for the CDR3 is TGCAGTGCTAGCCCGACTAGAAACGGGGAGCTGTTTTTT. It yields the protein CSASPTRNGELFF. The chain has TRBV20-1 and TRBJ2-2, with D possibly being TRBD2 (6 bases). CDR1 and CDR2 (germline): DFQATT, SNEGSKA (reference sequence). Trimming removed 3 bases at V and 7 bases at J, with 12 bases between. This CDR3 is built from 13 residues.

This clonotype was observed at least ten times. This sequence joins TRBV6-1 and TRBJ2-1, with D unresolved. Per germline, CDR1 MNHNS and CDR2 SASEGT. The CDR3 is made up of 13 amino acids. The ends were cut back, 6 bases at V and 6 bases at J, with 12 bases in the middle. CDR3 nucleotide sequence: TGTGCCAGCAGCGGGCGTACGGGCAATGAGCAGTTCTTC. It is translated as CASSGRTGNEQFF.

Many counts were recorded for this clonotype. CDR3 nucleotide sequence: TGCGCCAGCAGCTTGGCCCCTAGCGGGATGACCTACAATGAGCAGTTCTTC. The encoded protein is CASSLAPSGMTYNEQFF. V is TRBV5-1 and J is TRBJ2-1; TRBD2 aligns across 9 bases. V shed 0 bases, J shed 2 bases, and the junction held 6 bases outside the gene matches. The germline V gene encodes CDR1 SGHRS and CDR2 YFSETQ. There are 17 residues in the CDR3.

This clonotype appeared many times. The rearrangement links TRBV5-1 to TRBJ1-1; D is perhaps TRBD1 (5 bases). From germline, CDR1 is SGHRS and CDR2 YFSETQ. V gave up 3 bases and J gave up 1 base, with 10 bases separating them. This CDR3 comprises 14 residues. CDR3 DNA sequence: TGCGCCAGCAGCTCGGACCAGGGGAACACTGAAGCTTTCTTT. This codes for CASSSDQGNTEAFF.

The CDR3 region is CASSPRLAGEGETQYF. CDR3 DNA sequence: TGTGCCAGCAGCCCACGTCTAGCGGGAGAGGGTGAGACCCAGTACTTC. The chain links TRBV7-3 to TRBJ2-5; 10 nucleotides match TRBD2. Germline CDR1 SGHTA, CDR2 FQGTGA. CDR3 size: 16 residues. The ends lost 5 bases at V and 5 bases at J; junction bases unmatched: 11.

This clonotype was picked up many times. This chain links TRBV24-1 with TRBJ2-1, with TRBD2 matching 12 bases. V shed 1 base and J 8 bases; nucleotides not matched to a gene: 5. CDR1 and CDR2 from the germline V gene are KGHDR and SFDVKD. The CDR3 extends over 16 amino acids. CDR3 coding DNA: TGTGCCACCAGTGATTTTCCGGCTAGCGGGGGGGATGAGCAGTTCTTC. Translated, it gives CATSDFPASGGDEQFF.

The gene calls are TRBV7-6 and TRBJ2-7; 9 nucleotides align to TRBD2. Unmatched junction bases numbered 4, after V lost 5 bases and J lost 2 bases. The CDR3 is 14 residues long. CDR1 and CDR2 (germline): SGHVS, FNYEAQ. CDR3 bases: TGTGCCAGCAGCCCGGCGGGGGGGGCCTACGAGCAGTACTTC. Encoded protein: CASSPAGGAYEQYF.

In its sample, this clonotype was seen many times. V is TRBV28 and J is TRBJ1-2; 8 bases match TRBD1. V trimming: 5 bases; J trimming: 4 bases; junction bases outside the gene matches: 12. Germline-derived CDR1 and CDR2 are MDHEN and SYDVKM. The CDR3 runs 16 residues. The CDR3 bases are TGTGCCAGCAGTCCCTGGACAGGGTTAAAGGGCTATGGCTACACCTTC. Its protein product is CASSPWTGLKGYGYTF.

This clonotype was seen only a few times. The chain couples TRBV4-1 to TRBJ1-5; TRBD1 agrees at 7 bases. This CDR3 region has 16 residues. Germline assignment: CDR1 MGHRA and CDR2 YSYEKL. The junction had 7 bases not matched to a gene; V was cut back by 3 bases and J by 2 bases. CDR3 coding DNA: TGCGCCAGCAGCCAGGCGACAGGGCAAGGCAATCAGCCCCAGCATTTT. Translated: CASSQATGQGNQPQHF.